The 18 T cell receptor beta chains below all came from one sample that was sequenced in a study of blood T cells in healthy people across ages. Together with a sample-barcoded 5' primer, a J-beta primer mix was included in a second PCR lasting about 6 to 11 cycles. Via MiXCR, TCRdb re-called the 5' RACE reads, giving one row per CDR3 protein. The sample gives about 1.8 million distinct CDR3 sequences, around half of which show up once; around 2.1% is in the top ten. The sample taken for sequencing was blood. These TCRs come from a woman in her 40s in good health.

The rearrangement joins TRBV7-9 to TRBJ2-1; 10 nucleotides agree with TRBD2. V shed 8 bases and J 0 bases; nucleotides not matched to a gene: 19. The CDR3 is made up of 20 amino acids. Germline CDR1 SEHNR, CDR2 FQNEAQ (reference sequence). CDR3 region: CASVKPPGLAGDSSYNEQFF. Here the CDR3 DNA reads TGTGCCAGCGTCAAACCACCGGGGCTAGCGGGGGACAGCTCCTACAATGAGCAGTTCTTC.

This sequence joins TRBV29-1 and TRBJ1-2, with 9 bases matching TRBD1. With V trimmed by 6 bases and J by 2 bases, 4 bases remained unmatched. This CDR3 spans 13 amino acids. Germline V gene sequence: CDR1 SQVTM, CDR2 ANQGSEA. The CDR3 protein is CSVVDRGNYGYTF. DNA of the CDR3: TGCAGCGTCGTGGACAGGGGAAACTATGGCTACACCTTC.

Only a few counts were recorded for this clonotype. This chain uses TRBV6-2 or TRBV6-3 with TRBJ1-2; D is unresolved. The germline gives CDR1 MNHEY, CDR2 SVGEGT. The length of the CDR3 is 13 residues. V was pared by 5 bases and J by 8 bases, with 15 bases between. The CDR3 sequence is CASSVNPGRGYTF. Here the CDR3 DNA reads TGTGCCAGCAGTGTCAACCCCGGGCGGGGCTACACCTTC.

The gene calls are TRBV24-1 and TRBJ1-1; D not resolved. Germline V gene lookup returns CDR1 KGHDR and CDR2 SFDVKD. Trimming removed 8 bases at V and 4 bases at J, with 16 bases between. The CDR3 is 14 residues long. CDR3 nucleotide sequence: TGTGCCACCAAAGATCCCGGGTTCGGCACTGAAGCTTTCTTT. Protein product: CATKDPGFGTEAFF.

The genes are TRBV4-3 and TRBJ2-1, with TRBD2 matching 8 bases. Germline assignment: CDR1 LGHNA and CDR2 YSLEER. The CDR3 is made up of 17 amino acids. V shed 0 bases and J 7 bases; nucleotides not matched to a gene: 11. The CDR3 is CASSQDPIAGLSNEQFF. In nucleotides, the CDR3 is TGCGCCAGCAGCCAAGATCCCATAGCGGGGTTGAGTAATGAGCAGTTCTTC.

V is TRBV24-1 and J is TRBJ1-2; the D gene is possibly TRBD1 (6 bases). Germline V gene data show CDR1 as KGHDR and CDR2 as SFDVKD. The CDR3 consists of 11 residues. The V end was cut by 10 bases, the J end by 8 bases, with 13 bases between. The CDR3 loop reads CATRGREGYTF. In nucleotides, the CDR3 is TGTGCCACTAGGGGGAGGGAAGGCTACACCTTC.

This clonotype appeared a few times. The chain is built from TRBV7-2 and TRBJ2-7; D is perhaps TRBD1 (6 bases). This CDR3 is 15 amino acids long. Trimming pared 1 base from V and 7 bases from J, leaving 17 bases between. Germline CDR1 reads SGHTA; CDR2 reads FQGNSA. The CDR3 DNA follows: TGTGCCAGCAGCTTAGGGACAGTTCTATCTACGGAGCAGTACTTC. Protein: CASSLGTVLSTEQYF.

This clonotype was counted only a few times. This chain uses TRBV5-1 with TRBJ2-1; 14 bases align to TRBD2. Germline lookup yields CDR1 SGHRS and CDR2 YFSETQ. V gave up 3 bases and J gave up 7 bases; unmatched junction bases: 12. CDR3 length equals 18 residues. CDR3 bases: TGCGCCAGCAGCTCCGGGACTAGCGGGGGAGGCAGGAGGAATGAGCAGTTCTTC. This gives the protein CASSSGTSGGGRRNEQFF.

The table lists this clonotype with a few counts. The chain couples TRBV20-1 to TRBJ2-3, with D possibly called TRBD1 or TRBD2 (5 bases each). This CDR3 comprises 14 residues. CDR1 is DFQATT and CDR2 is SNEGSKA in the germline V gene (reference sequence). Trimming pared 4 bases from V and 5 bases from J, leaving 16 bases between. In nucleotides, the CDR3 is TGCAGTGCTACCCTTGGGGGTCCACAAGATACGCAGTATTTT. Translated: CSATLGGPQDTQYF.

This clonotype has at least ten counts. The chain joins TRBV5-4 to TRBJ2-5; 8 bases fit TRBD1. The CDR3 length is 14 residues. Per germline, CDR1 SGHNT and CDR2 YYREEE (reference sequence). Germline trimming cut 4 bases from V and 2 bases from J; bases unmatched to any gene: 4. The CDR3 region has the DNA TGTGCCAGCAGCCGGTGGACAGGGCAAGAGACCCAGTACTTC. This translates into CASSRWTGQETQYF. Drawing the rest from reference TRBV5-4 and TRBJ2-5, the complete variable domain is ETGVTQSPTHLIKTRGQQVTLRCSSQSGHNTVSWYQQALGQGPQFIFQYYREEENGRGNFPPRFSGLQFPNYSSELNVNALELDDSALYLCASSRWTGQETQYFGPGTRLLVL.

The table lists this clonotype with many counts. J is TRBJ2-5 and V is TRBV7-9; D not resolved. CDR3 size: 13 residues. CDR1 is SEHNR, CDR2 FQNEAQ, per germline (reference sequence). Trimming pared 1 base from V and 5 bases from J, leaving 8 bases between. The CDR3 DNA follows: TGTGCCAGCAGCTTAGAGGGAAAGGAGACCCAGTACTTC. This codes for CASSLEGKETQYF.

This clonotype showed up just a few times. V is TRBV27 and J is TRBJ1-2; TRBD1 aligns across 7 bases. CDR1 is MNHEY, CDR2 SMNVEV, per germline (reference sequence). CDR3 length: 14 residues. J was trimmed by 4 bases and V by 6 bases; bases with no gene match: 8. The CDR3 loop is CASSPGGGGYGYTF. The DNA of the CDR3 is TGTGCCAGCAGCCCGGGAGGGGGCGGCTATGGCTACACCTTC.

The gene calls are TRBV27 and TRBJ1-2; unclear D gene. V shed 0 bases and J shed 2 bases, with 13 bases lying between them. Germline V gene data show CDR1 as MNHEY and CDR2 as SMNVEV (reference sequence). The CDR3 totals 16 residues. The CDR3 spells CASSLSSGWNNYGYTF. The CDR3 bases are TGTGCCAGCAGTTTATCGAGCGGGTGGAACAACTATGGCTACACCTTC.

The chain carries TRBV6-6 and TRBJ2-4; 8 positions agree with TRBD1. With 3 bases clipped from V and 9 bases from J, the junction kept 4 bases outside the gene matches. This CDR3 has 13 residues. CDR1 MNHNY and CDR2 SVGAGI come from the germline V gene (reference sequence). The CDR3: CASSYAGQVIQYF. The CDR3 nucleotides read TGTGCCAGCAGTTATGCGGGACAGGTCATTCAGTACTTC.

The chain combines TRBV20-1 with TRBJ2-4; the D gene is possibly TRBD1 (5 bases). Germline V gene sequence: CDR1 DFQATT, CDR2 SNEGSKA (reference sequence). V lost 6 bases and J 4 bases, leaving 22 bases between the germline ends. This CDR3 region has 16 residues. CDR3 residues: CSASDQTTGRKNIQYF. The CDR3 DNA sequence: TGCAGTGCCAGCGATCAGACCACAGGAAGAAAAAACATTCAGTACTTC.

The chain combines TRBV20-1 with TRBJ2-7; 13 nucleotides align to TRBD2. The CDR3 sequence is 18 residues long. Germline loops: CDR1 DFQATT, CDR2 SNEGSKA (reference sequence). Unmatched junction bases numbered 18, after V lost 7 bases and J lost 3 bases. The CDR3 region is CSVLPGLAGFPEGYEQYF. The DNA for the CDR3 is TGCAGTGTCCTTCCGGGACTAGCGGGGTTCCCGGAGGGCTACGAGCAGTACTTC.

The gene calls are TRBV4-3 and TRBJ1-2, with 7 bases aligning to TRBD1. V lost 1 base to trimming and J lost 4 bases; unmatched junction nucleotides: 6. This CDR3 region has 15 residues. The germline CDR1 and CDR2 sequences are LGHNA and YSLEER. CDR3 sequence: CASSQGEDRAYGYTF. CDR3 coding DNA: TGCGCCAGCAGCCAAGGCGAAGACAGGGCCTATGGCTACACCTTC.

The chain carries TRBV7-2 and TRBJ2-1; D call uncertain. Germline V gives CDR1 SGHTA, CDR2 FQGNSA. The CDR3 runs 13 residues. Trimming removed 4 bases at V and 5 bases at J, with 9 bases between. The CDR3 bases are TGTGCCAGCAGCTGTAGGTCGGACAATGAGCAGTTCTTC. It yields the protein CASSCRSDNEQFF.